This TCR beta chain appears in the sequencing data of a study of blood T cells in healthy people across ages. The V gene lost 1 base and the J gene lost 5 bases, with 11 bases spanning the gap. In germline, CDR1 is MDHEN, CDR2 SYDVKM. CDR3 length: 14 amino acids. Primed by a sample-barcoded 5' primer and a J-beta primer mix, a second PCR proceeded for roughly 6 to 12 cycles. TCRdb reanalysed the 5' RACE reads using MiXCR and keeps one entry per CDR3 protein. Of some 940,000 distinct CDR3 sequences in the sample, under 35% are singletons; the top ten hold roughly 10%. This clonotype has a count of ten or more. Separately, the same data were catalogued under a study of T cells of mothers and their children. As that report states: Approximately 3 million TCR beta reads per child versus over 9 million per mother.

This receptor was obtained from a woman between 35 and 50 years old in good health. Source material: blood. The V and J genes are TRBV28 and TRBJ1-2, with D possibly TRBD1 on 5 matching bases. CDR3 loop: CASSLSRGAYGYTF. DNA for the CDR3: TGTGCCAGCAGTTTATCACGGGGCGCATATGGCTACACCTTC.